Listed below are T cell receptor beta chains from one sample, sequenced in a study of cytomegalovirus exposure and HLA in healthy donors. TCRdb keeps only in-frame clones here, not all; method: immunoSEQ multiplex PCR. The sample lists 150,000 to 200,000 clones; roughly an eighth were seen once. The sequenced sample was PBMCs. These receptors were collected from a man aged 50-60 years in good health and CMV-seropositive. CDR3s include the opening cysteine and the closing phenylalanine or tryptophan. D genes are given only for firm matches. For some rows the clone size is stated as once, few or many, or as a class when expanded; others skip it.

J | V | D | size | DNA | CDR3
TRBJ2-7 | TRBV6-5 | . | . | TGTGCCAGCAGCGAGCGGGTTGCCTACGAGCAGTACTTC | CASSERVAYEQYF
TRBJ2-3 | TRBV21-1 | . | few | TGTGCCAGCAGCAAAGGTGTTAGAAAGACAGGGGGGATGGCGGATACGCAGTATTTT | CASSKGVRKTGGMADTQYF
TRBJ2-7 | TRBV2 | . | few | TGTGCCAGCAGTGAGCCGGGACATAAGCCCTACGAGCAGTACTTC | CASSEPGHKPYEQYF
TRBJ2-2 | TRBV5-1 | . | few | TGCGCCAGCAGCTTGGTGGCAGGCAAAAACACCGGGGAGCTGTTTTTT | CASSLVAGKNTGELFF
TRBJ1-5 | TRBV7-9 | TRBD1 | few | TGTGCCAGTGGACAGGTGGATCAGCCCCAGCATTTT | CASGQVDQPQHF
TRBJ1-1 | TRBV7-9 | . | few | TGTGCCAGCACCGTCCTCGCAGGAAACACTGAAGCTTTCTTT | CASTVLAGNTEAFF
TRBJ1-1 | TRBV5-4 | TRBD1 | few | TGTGCCAGCAGCTTGGGGACAGGGAACACTGAAGCTTTCTTT | CASSLGTGNTEAFF
TRBJ2-1 | TRBV5-1 | TRBD2 | . | TGCGCCAGCAGCTTGGGAGCTAGCGGGGGTAATGAGCAGTTCTTC | CASSLGASGGNEQFF
TRBJ2-7 | TRBV11-1 | . | few | TGTGCCAGCAGCTTAGACCGACTCTCCTACGAGCAGTACTTC | CASSLDRLSYEQYF
TRBJ1-1 | TRBV6-5 | TRBD1 | few | TGTGCCAGCAGCACGCGGGACAGGGGGACTGAAGCTTTCTTT | CASSTRDRGTEAFF
TRBJ2-2 | TRBV6-5 | TRBD1 | few | TGTGCCAGCAGTTACGGGGGACAGGGGTCCCCCTCGCTGTTTTTT | CASSYGGQGSPSLFF
TRBJ2-7 | TRBV4-2 | TRBD1 | few | TGTGCCAGCAGCCGGGACAGGGGCGACTACGAGCAGTACTTC | CASSRDRGDYEQYF
TRBJ1-1 | TRBV2 | . | . | TGTGCCAGCATCGCGGGGTCCAGGGTGAATACTGAAGCTTTCTTT | CASIAGSRVNTEAFF
TRBJ2-3 | TRBV9 | . | . | TGTGCCAGCAGGCGCGTGGGGCTGATTTTGGATACGCAGTATTTT | CASRRVGLILDTQYF
TRBJ2-7 | TRBV5-5 | TRBD1 | . | TGTGCCAGCAGCTTTACGTATCGGACAGGGTCCTACGAGCAGTACTTC | CASSFTYRTGSYEQYF
TRBJ1-5 | TRBV6-5 | TRBD1 | few | TGTGCCAGCAGGCGGACAGGGGGCCCCAATCAGCCCCAGCATTTT | CASRRTGGPNQPQHF
TRBJ1-3 | TRBV7-2 | . | . | TGTGCCAGCAGCTTAGACGCAGGGCGAAACACCATATATTTT | CASSLDAGRNTIYF
TRBJ1-2 | TRBV6-1 | . | many | TGTGCCAGCAGTGATTGGGGCGGACGATTCAAAGACTATGGCTACACCTTC | CASSDWGGRFKDYGYTF
TRBJ2-1 | TRBV6-1 | TRBD2 | few | TGTGCCAGCAGCCTAGCGGCCAGCTCCTACAATGAGCAGTTCTTC | CASSLAASSYNEQFF
TRBJ1-2 | TRBV5-4 | . | few | TGTGCCAGCAGCTTGCCCCCAGTTGAAAGCTATGGCTACACCTTC | CASSLPPVESYGYTF
TRBJ2-1 | TRBV25-1 | TRBD2 | . | TGTGCCAGCAGTTGGACTAGCGGGGCGAGCGATGAGCAGTTCTTC | CASSWTSGASDEQFF
TRBJ2-1 | TRBV10-1 | . | . | TGCGCCAGCAGTGAGGGCCCGAAGCGGACCAATGAGCAGTTCTTC | CASSEGPKRTNEQFF
TRBJ1-1 | TRBV18 | . | . | TGTGCCAGCTCACCGGACATGGGCACTGAAGCTTTCTTT | CASSPDMGTEAFF
TRBJ2-1 | TRBV18 | TRBD1 | few | TGTGCCAGCTCATCGGGGACAGGGCGTCGGAATGAGCAGTTCTTC | CASSSGTGRRNEQFF
TRBJ1-1 | TRBV18 | . | . | TGTGCCAGCTCACCTGGCGGGCGCATGAACACTGAAGCTTTCTTT | CASSPGGRMNTEAFF
TRBJ1-1 | TRBV9 | . | few | TGTGCCAGCAGCGAGGGGCAGTTGACTGAAGCTTTCTTT | CASSEGQLTEAFF
TRBJ2-2 | TRBV4-1 | . | few | TGCGCCAGCAGCCAAGTCAGGGGGGACGGGGAGCTGTTTTTT | CASSQVRGDGELFF
TRBJ2-5 | TRBV4-3 | . | few | TGCGCCAGCAGCCAAGAAACAGGGAAAGAGACCCAGTACTTC | CASSQETGKETQYF
TRBJ1-2 | TRBV4-3 | . | few | TGCGCCAGCAGCCAAGACTACCAGGGAACGGTCTATGGCTACACCTTC | CASSQDYQGTVYGYTF
TRBJ1-3 | TRBV5-6 | . | few | TGTGCCAGCAGCCCGTGGCGGATCTGGAACACCATATATTTT | CASSPWRIWNTIYF
TRBJ2-1 | TRBV29-1 | TRBD1 | . | TGCAGCGTTGATGGACCGGGACAGGGAGTCGATGAGCAGTTCTTC | CSVDGPGQGVDEQFF
TRBJ1-2 | TRBV2 | TRBD1 | few | TGTGCCACCACAGGGGACTATGGCTACACCTTC | CATTGDYGYTF
TRBJ2-7 | TRBV11-2 | TRBD2 | . | TGTGCCAGCAGGGGGACTAGCGGGGCGAGCTCCTACGAGCAGTACTTC | CASRGTSGASSYEQYF
TRBJ1-2 | TRBV19 | TRBD1 | . | TGTGCCAGTAGTATCCAGGACAGGGCCCGAGATGGCTACACCTTC | CASSIQDRARDGYTF
TRBJ1-1 | TRBV5-1 | TRBD1 | few | TGCGCCAGCAGCTTGGGACAGGGTTGGAATCCTGAAGCTTTCTTT | CASSLGQGWNPEAFF
TRBJ1-6 | TRBV9 | . | few | TGTGCCAGCAGCCCCCGTGGGGGCGATAATTCACCCCTCCACTTT | CASSPRGGDNSPLHF
TRBJ1-5 | TRBV6-5 | . | . | TGTGCCAGCAGTTCCGCACAGGGTAGCAATCAGCCCCAGCATTTT | CASSSAQGSNQPQHF
TRBJ1-1 | TRBV5-4 | TRBD1 | many | TGTGCCAGCAGCCCGACAGGGACTTCACCCTTGAACACTGAAGCTTTCTTT | CASSPTGTSPLNTEAFF
TRBJ1-1 | TRBV7-3 | TRBD1 | . | TGTGCCAGCAGCGTGGACAGGGCGTCTGAAGCTTTCTTT | CASSVDRASEAFF
TRBJ2-3 | TRBV9 | TRBD2 | . | TGTGCCAGCAGCGTCTCCATAGCGGGGGGGAACTCAGATACGCAGTATTTT | CASSVSIAGGNSDTQYF